The clone carrying this T cell receptor beta chain was recorded once. The CDR3 length is 16 residues. With 4 bases removed from V and 4 bases from J, the gap between germline ends came to 19 bases. Germline loops: CDR1 MDHEN, CDR2 SYDVKM. The repertoire was sequenced with immunoSEQ multiplex PCR; TCRdb's copy has only in-frame clones and lacks some. The table includes about 47,000 clones, more than 75% detected once. The sample belongs to a study of blood T cell repertoires in COVID-19. Study background: The United States, Italy and Spain were the sources of the acute and convalescent COVID-19 samples.

Sequenced sample: peripheral blood. The V gene is TRBV28, the J gene TRBJ1-2; TRBD1 might be the D (6 bases). The clonotype was recovered from a human donor with acute or convalescent COVID-19. The donor label of this sample is uncertain. CDR3 bases: TGTGCCAGCAGTTCGCTGAGGGGGGAGGGGATCTATGGCTACACCTTC. Its translation: CASSSLRGEGIYGYTF.